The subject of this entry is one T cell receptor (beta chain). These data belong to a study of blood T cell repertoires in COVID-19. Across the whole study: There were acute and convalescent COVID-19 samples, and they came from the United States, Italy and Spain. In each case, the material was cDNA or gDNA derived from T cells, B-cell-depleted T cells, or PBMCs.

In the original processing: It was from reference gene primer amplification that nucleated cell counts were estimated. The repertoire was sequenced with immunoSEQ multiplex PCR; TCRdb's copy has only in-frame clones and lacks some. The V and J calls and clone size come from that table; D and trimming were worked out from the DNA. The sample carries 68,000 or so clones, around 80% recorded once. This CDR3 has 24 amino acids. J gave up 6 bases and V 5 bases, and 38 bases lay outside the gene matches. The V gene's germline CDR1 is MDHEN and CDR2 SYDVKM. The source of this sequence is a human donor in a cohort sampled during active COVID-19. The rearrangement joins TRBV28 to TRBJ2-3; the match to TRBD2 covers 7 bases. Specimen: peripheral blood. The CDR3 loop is CASSTRKKPNPVGGRAGDWDTQYF. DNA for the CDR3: TGTGCCAGCAGTACACGAAAGAAACCGAATCCGGTCGGGGGTCGCGCGGGAGATTGGGATACGCAGTATTTT. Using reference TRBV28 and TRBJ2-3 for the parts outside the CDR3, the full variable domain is DVKVTQSSRYLVKRTGEKVFLECVQDMDHENMFWYRQDPGLGLRLIYFSYDVKMKEKGDIPEGYSVSREKKERFSLILESASTNQTSMYLCASSTRKKPNPVGGRAGDWDTQYFGPGTRLTVL.